This T cell receptor beta chain was retrieved from a study of shared clonotypes between healthy human individuals. Per germline, CDR1 MGHDK and CDR2 SYGVNS. The V and J ends lost 2 bases and 4 bases respectively, with 14 bases between them. The CDR3 is 15 amino acids. Regarding this clone: Its antigen is unknown.

General study points: Among the subsets, naive ones generally showed larger estimated richness than memory ones.

Generated by immunoSEQ multiplex PCR, the TCRdb table keeps only in-frame clones and is missing some. Here the sample spans millions of clones, more than 90% being singletons. This TCR came from a man aged 18 to 29 in good health. The chain links TRBV25-1 to TRBJ1-2; D is unclear. Sequencing was performed on naive CD4+ T cells sorted from blood. Subset specified: CD45RA+ positively selected. The CDR3 DNA follows: TGTGCCAGCAGTGAAGAAGGAGGGTTCGGCTATGGCTACACCTTC. This sequence encodes CASSEEGGFGYGYTF.